What follows are 7 T cell receptor beta chains derived from one specimen sequenced in a study of blood T cells in healthy people across ages. A J-beta primer mix and a sample-barcoded 5' primer were used in a second PCR of about 7 to 12 cycles. A single record per CDR3 protein comes from TCRdb applying MiXCR to the 5' RACE reads. The sample includes under 2,000,000 distinct CDR3 sequences, 40% to 55% of them seen just once. The sample consisted of blood. These receptors came from a woman in her thirties or forties in good health.

The J gene is TRBJ1-2, the V gene TRBV7-2, with TRBD1 matching 8 bases. V gave up 3 bases and J gave up 7 bases; unmatched junction bases: 13. This CDR3 comprises 16 residues. CDR1 and CDR2 from the germline V gene are SGHTA and FQGNSA. In nucleotides, the CDR3 is TGTGCCAGCAGCTTTAAAGTGGCAGGGGGCAATCCTGGCTACACCTTC. Its translation is CASSFKVAGGNPGYTF. The full variable domain, rest sourced from reference TRBV7-2 and TRBJ1-2, is GAGVSQSPSNKVTEKGKDVELRCDPISGHTALYWYRQSLGQGLEFLIYFQGNSAPDKSGLPSDRFSAERTGGSVSTLTIQRTQQEDSAVYLCASSFKVAGGNPGYTFGSGTRLTVV.

The J gene is TRBJ2-3, the V gene TRBV11-2; no definite D call. The CDR3 consists of 17 residues. Germline CDR1 reads SGHAT; CDR2 reads FQNNGV. V was shortened by 3 bases and J by 0 bases, with 16 bases between the two germline ends. The CDR3 reads CASSLEFSAESTDTQYF. As DNA, the CDR3 is TGTGCCAGCAGCTTGGAGTTTAGTGCGGAAAGCACAGATACGCAGTATTTT.

This clonotype appeared a few times. The gene calls are TRBV29-1 and TRBJ2-1, with 9 bases identical to TRBD1. CDR3 length: 12 residues. Looked up from germline, CDR1 is SQVTM and CDR2 is ANQGSEA. Trimming removed 7 bases from V and 4 bases from J; junction bases left unmatched: 2. The CDR3 reads CSGGQGYNEQFF. CDR3 DNA: TGCAGCGGGGGACAGGGATACAATGAGCAGTTCTTC.

The chain links TRBV4-1 to TRBJ1-2, with D possibly being TRBD1 (5 bases). V gave up 1 base and J gave up 13 bases, with 19 bases separating them. The CDR3 has 14 amino acids. CDR1 is MGHRA and CDR2 is YSYEKL in the germline V gene. The CDR3 region is CASSQGRGGPFSTF. The CDR3 region has the DNA TGCGCCAGCAGCCAAGGAAGGGGAGGGCCGTTTTCCACCTTC.

The gene calls are TRBV9 and TRBJ2-1, with D unresolved. CDR3 length: 11 amino acids. The germline V and J ends were trimmed by 3 bases and 9 bases, with 7 bases remaining between them. The germline V gene has CDR1 SGDLS and CDR2 YYNGEE. In DNA, the CDR3 is TGTGCCAGCAGCGGAACGGGTGAGCAGTTCTTC. Translated: CASSGTGEQFF.

The chain has TRBV11-2 and TRBJ1-3, with D unresolved. The CDR3 length is 13 residues. V lost 9 bases and J 0 bases, leaving 9 bases between the germline ends. In germline, CDR1 is SGHAT, CDR2 FQNNGV. The CDR3 DNA reads TGTGCCAGTAGAGCGTCCTCTGGAAACACCATATATTTT. This sequence encodes CASRASSGNTIYF.

For the CDR3, the DNA is TGTGCCAGCACCACCAGGGACGGGGATAGCAATCAGCCCCAGCATTTT. Residues: CASTTRDGDSNQPQHF. V is TRBV2 and J is TRBJ1-5, with D perhaps matching TRBD1 (5 bases). V was clipped by 7 bases and J by 0 bases, with 16 bases between them. Germline CDR1 and CDR2: SNHLY and FYNNEI. The CDR3 has 16 amino acids.